Each of the 28 T cell receptor beta chains below was sequenced from the same sample in a study of blood T cells in healthy people across ages. Then a second PCR, running about 7 to 11 cycles, was carried out with a sample-barcoded 5' primer and a J-beta primer mix. TCRdb called the 5' RACE reads again in MiXCR, with one record for every CDR3 protein. Altogether some 1.4 million distinct CDR3 sequences are present, 42% being singletons, with the ten largest covering roughly 7.9%. The source material was blood. These receptors came from a young woman in good health.

Ten or more counts support this clonotype. V gene TRBV11-2 combines with J gene TRBJ2-3, with TRBD1 as a possible D gene (6 bases). Germline V lookup: CDR1 SGHAT, CDR2 FQNNGV. V gave up 6 bases and J gave up 0 bases, with 10 bases separating them. This CDR3 has 14 residues. CDR3 DNA: TGTGCCAGCAGGACAGGAGCTAGCACAGATACGCAGTATTTT. It encodes CASRTGASTDTQYF.

This clonotype occurred a few times. The rearrangement links TRBV7-9 to TRBJ2-1, with 12 bases that match TRBD2. CDR1 SEHNR and CDR2 FQNEAQ come from the germline V gene (reference sequence). V dropped 5 bases and J dropped 8; count of bases not matched to a gene: 7. This CDR3 region has 15 residues. This CDR3 is CASSPGLAGYDEQFF. Here the CDR3 DNA reads TGTGCCAGCAGCCCCGGACTAGCGGGATACGATGAGCAGTTCTTC.

This clonotype was seen at least ten times. This rearrangement joins TRBV11-2 to TRBJ1-2; D ambiguous. The CDR3 length is 13 residues. CDR1 is SGHAT, CDR2 FQNNGV, per germline. V dropped 2 bases and J dropped 2 bases, with 6 bases sitting between them. The CDR3 bases are TGTGCCAGCAGCTTACCTAACAACTATGGCTACACCTTC. Its protein is CASSLPNNYGYTF.

The chain links TRBV7-2 to TRBJ2-1; no clear D gene. This CDR3 contains 14 residues. In germline, CDR1 is SGHTA, CDR2 FQGNSA. Trimming pared 1 base from V and 8 bases from J, leaving 12 bases between. As DNA, the CDR3 is TGTGCCAGCAGCTTAGGGCTTGCCCGATATGAGCAGTTCTTC. This encodes CASSLGLARYEQFF.

This clonotype occurred a few times. J is TRBJ2-1 and V is TRBV27; D gene uncertain. V lost 5 bases to trimming and J lost 7 bases, with 15 bases between them. Germline CDR1 reads MNHEY; CDR2 reads SMNVEV (reference sequence). The CDR3 runs to 14 residues. In nucleotides, the CDR3 is TGTGCCAGCAGTCCTAAGGGAACGTCGAATGAGCAGTTCTTC. Translation: CASSPKGTSNEQFF.

V is TRBV6-5 and J is TRBJ2-4; D is ambiguous. The better agreement between TRBJ2-7 and the DNA end casts doubt on the J call. Looked up from germline, CDR1 is MNHEY and CDR2 is SVGAGI. The length of the CDR3 is 13 residues. The CDR3 nucleotides read TGTGCCAGCAGTAAGGCCGCACGCCTCGAGCAGTACTTC. This sequence encodes CASSKAARLEQYF.

In this sample, this clonotype turned up a few times. The chain employs TRBV12-3 or TRBV12-4 and TRBJ2-7; 7 bases line up with TRBD1. The CDR3 length is 14 residues. The V gene end was trimmed by 3 bases and the J gene end by 1 base; junction bases not matched to a gene: 3. The CDR3 coding sequence is TGTGCCAGCAGTTTTAAACAGGGGTCCTACGAGCAGTACTTC. Translating it yields CASSFKQGSYEQYF.

This clonotype has at least ten counts. The chain joins TRBV29-1 to TRBJ2-3; 9 positions match TRBD2. Trimming took 0 bases from V and 4 from J; bases not matched to a gene: 8. Germline V CDR1 and CDR2: SQVTM, ANQGSEA. The CDR3 has 16 amino acids. The CDR3 DNA sequence: TGCAGCGTTGAAGATCAGGGACTAGCCCCTCCAGATACGCAGTATTTT. Translating gives CSVEDQGLAPPDTQYF.

The chain couples TRBV14 to TRBJ2-1; tentatively, D is TRBD1 (6 bases). The CDR3 is 14 amino acids. V shed 0 bases and J shed 9 bases, with 12 bases lying between them. Germline CDR1 reads SGHDN; CDR2 reads FVKESK. CDR3: CASSQDQMDSEQFF. In DNA, the CDR3 is TGTGCCAGCAGCCAAGATCAGATGGACAGTGAGCAGTTCTTC.

The chain links TRBV29-1 to TRBJ2-1, with a tentative D call TRBD1 (6 bases). The CDR3 totals 13 residues. Germline V gene data show CDR1 as SQVTM and CDR2 as ANQGSEA. CDR3 protein: CGGQRGSSYEQFF. The DNA for the CDR3 is TGCGGCGGACAGAGAGGCAGCTCCTACGAGCAGTTCTTC.

This chain links TRBV20-1 with TRBJ2-5, with D possibly TRBD2 on 6 matching bases. This CDR3 contains 15 residues. V was trimmed by 5 bases and J by 5 bases, leaving 21 bases between them. Germline-derived CDR1 and CDR2 are DFQATT and SNEGSKA (reference sequence). CDR3 DNA sequence: TGCAGTGCTGGAGGGCGCCGGACCGTCAGGGAGACCCAGTACTTC. Protein: CSAGGRRTVRETQYF.

Many counts were recorded for this clonotype. The chain carries TRBV5-1 and TRBJ2-7; TRBD1 might be the D (5 bases). The V end was cut by 5 bases, the J end by 3 bases, with 9 bases between. The CDR3 covers 12 residues. Germline values: CDR1 SGHRS, CDR2 YFSETQ. The CDR3 coding sequence is TGCGCCAGCAGATCGGACAACTACGAGCAGTACTTC. As protein: CASRSDNYEQYF.

This clonotype was counted between two and nine times. The J gene is TRBJ2-7, the V gene TRBV5-5; 8 bases are shared with TRBD1. The length of the CDR3 is 14 residues. V lost 4 bases to trimming and J lost 0 bases; unmatched junction nucleotides: 3. Germline assignment: CDR1 SGHKS and CDR2 YYEKEE (reference sequence). The CDR3 bases are TGTGCCAGCAGCCGGGACAGGCCCTCCTACGAGCAGTACTTC. It encodes CASSRDRPSYEQYF.

The chain is built from TRBV19 and TRBJ2-5; 7 positions agree with TRBD1. With 6 bases clipped from V and 1 base from J, the junction kept 5 bases outside the gene matches. Germline loops: CDR1 LNHDA, CDR2 SQIVND (reference sequence). CDR3 length: 14 amino acids. In DNA form, the CDR3 reads TGTGCCAGTAGGAGACCAGGGGGCCAAGAGACCCAGTACTTC. This sequence encodes CASRRPGGQETQYF.

This clonotype was detected a few times. The genes are TRBV12-3 or TRBV12-4 and TRBJ2-2; 15 nucleotides agree with TRBD2. V lost 5 bases, J lost 6 bases, and 7 bases stayed unmatched. The CDR3 length is 17 residues. CDR3 nucleotide sequence: TGTGCCAGCAGTGGGACTAGCGGGGGGCCGATCCCCGGGGAGCTGTTTTTT. Protein: CASSGTSGGPIPGELFF.

The chain has TRBV13 and TRBJ2-2; 8 nucleotides align to TRBD1. The CDR3 length is 15 residues. V trimming: 5 bases; J trimming: 7 bases; junction bases outside the gene matches: 9. Germline CDR1 PRHDT, CDR2 FYEKMQ (reference sequence). The CDR3 loop reads CASSPWTGTGGELFF. The CDR3 bases are TGTGCCAGCAGCCCTTGGACAGGGACGGGCGGGGAGCTGTTTTTT. The variable domain in full, completed from reference TRBV13 and TRBJ2-2, reads AAGVIQSPRHLIKEKRETATLKCYPIPRHDTVYWYQQGPGQDPQFLISFYEKMQSDKGSIPDRFSAQQFSDYHSELNMSSLELGDSALYFCASSPWTGTGGELFFGEGSRLTVL.

The chain combines TRBV2 with TRBJ1-1, with D hard to call. The CDR3 spans 11 residues. Germline CDR1 and CDR2: SNHLY and FYNNEI. The V gene lost 5 bases and the J gene lost 4 bases, with 5 bases spanning the gap. The CDR3 here is CASSYTTEAFF. DNA of the CDR3: TGTGCCAGCAGTTACACCACTGAAGCTTTCTTT.

The J gene is TRBJ1-2, the V gene TRBV25-1, with 11 positions matching TRBD1. The V segment lost 6 bases and the J segment 8 bases; nucleotides outside the gene matches: 11. The CDR3 has 15 residues. Germline CDR1 reads MGHDK; CDR2 reads SYGVNS. This chain's CDR3 is CASSVAGTGGYGYTF. The DNA of the CDR3 is TGTGCCAGCAGCGTAGCCGGGACAGGGGGGTACGGCTACACCTTC.

This chain links TRBV6-1 with TRBJ1-2; 12 bases line up with TRBD1. The J segment lost 6 bases and the V segment lost 6 bases, leaving 11 bases of the junction unmatched. The germline gives CDR1 MNHNS, CDR2 SASEGT. The CDR3 length is 16 residues. In DNA, the CDR3 is TGTGCCAGCAGGGTCTTAGGGACAGGGGGCTGGGATGGCTACACCTTC. Its translation: CASRVLGTGGWDGYTF.

This sequence joins TRBV13 and TRBJ2-1; D may be TRBD2 (6 bases). The J call may be wrong; the DNA end is better matched by TRBJ2-7. In germline, CDR1 is PRHDT, CDR2 FYEKMQ (reference sequence). This CDR3 has 17 residues. DNA of the CDR3: TGTGCCAGCAGCCTACCCATAGCGGCCAGCTCCTACAATGAGCAGTACTTC. Its protein product is CASSLPIAASSYNEQYF.

V usage is TRBV6-6 and J usage is TRBJ1-2, with a weak D call TRBD1 (5 bases). CDR3 length: 13 residues. Germline values: CDR1 MNHNY, CDR2 SVGAGI (reference sequence). Between the trimmed V and J ends, which lost 6 bases and 8 bases, there was a span of 16 bases. DNA for the CDR3: TGTGCCAGCAGGCCAGGGTTAGTCAAAGGCTACACCTTC. This codes for CASRPGLVKGYTF.

The chain employs TRBV30 and TRBJ1-1; the D gene is possibly TRBD1 (5 bases). The CDR3 covers 14 residues. With 8 bases removed from V and 0 bases from J, the gap between germline ends came to 16 bases. CDR1 is GTSNPN and CDR2 is SVGIG in the germline V gene (reference sequence). CDR3 nucleotide sequence: TGTGCCCAATCCCTTCTGGACATGAACACTGAAGCTTTCTTT. Translating gives CAQSLLDMNTEAFF.

The table lists this clonotype with a few counts. One end of the junction fails to match germline, which may point to a read error. This chain joins TRBV5-1 and TRBJ1-4; tentatively, D is TRBD1 (5 bases). Germline V gene sequence: CDR1 SGHRS, CDR2 YFSETQ. The CDR3 spans 14 residues. CDR3 in amino acids: CASSFGQGGEKLFF. In DNA form, the CDR3 reads TGTGCCAGCAGCTTTGGTCAGGGCGGTGAAAAACTGTTTTTT.

This clonotype has more than one count but fewer than ten. The genes are TRBV5-6 and TRBJ2-5; no definite D call. CDR1 SGHDT and CDR2 YYEEEE come from the germline V gene. Trimming pared 1 base from V and 4 bases from J, leaving 8 bases between. This CDR3 is built from 13 residues. This CDR3 is CASSLYTRETQYF. DNA for the CDR3: TGTGCCAGCAGCTTGTACACGAGAGAGACCCAGTACTTC.

Note on this clonotype: Germline and junction disagree at one end, which may indicate a read error. The J gene is TRBJ1-1, the V gene TRBV5-1, with D possibly matching TRBD1 (5 bases). This CDR3 region has 14 residues. The germline V gene encodes CDR1 SGHRS and CDR2 YFSETQ. The CDR3 DNA follows: TGCGCCAGCAGCTTCGGCTCAGGAGGGACTGGAGCTTTCTTT. It translates to CASSFGSGGTGAFF.

The CDR3 sequence is CASSYLGGRSYNEQFF. CDR3 sequence (DNA): TGTGCCAGCAGTTATCTCGGGGGCCGCTCCTACAATGAGCAGTTCTTC. The chain recombines TRBV6-2 or TRBV6-3 with TRBJ2-1; D assignment may be TRBD1 or TRBD2 (6 bases each). CDR1 is MNHEY and CDR2 is SVGEGT in the germline V gene. The CDR3 extends over 16 amino acids. V shed 3 bases and J shed 0 bases, with 12 bases lying between them.

Worth noting for this clonotype: One end of the junction fails to match germline, which may point to a read error. The J gene is TRBJ1-1, the V gene TRBV6-4, with TRBD1 matching 9 bases. In germline, CDR1 is MRHNA, CDR2 SNTAGT. This CDR3 contains 17 residues. CDR3 in amino acids: CTSRPEDRGASNTEAFF. CDR3 nucleotide sequence: TGTACCAGCAGACCTGAGGACAGGGGTGCTTCGAACACTGAAGCTTTCTTT.

The table lists this clonotype with a few counts. The V gene is TRBV15, the J gene TRBJ2-3, with D perhaps TRBD1 (7 bases). V dropped 3 bases and J dropped 0 bases, with 10 bases sitting between them. This CDR3 region has 15 residues. Germline CDR1 is LNHNV and CDR2 is YYDKDF (reference sequence). CDR3 nucleotides: TGTGCCACCAGCAGTCAGGGGGGTAGCACAGATACGCAGTATTTT. It translates to CATSSQGGSTDTQYF.